This T cell receptor beta chain was recorded in a study of cytomegalovirus exposure and HLA in healthy donors. Study summary: The 100 million to 120 million unique TCR beta sequences, from roughly 170 million T cells, were found by an earlier analysis.

This clone was counted between two and nine times. What it binds is not known. V was shortened by 3 bases and J by 6 bases, with 13 bases between the two germline ends. Germline-derived CDR1 and CDR2 are SGHDT and YYEEEE. The CDR3 contains 14 residues. Use of 60 Vbeta and 13 Jbeta primers characterized the PCR. The method was immunoSEQ multiplex PCR; TCRdb's version includes in-frame clones alone and lacks a portion of them. The table lists around 130,000 clones, roughly 82% of them singletons. Regarding the study as a whole: The study had only CMV serostatus as immune exposure information.

The V and J genes are TRBV5-6 and TRBJ2-1, with D maybe TRBD1 (6 bases). The source is a man aged 50 to 60 in good health and CMV-seronegative. The sequencing input was PBMCs. In nucleotides, the CDR3 is TGTGCCAGCAGCTACGCGGGCAGGGGCAATGAGCAGTTCTTC. Its protein is CASSYAGRGNEQFF.